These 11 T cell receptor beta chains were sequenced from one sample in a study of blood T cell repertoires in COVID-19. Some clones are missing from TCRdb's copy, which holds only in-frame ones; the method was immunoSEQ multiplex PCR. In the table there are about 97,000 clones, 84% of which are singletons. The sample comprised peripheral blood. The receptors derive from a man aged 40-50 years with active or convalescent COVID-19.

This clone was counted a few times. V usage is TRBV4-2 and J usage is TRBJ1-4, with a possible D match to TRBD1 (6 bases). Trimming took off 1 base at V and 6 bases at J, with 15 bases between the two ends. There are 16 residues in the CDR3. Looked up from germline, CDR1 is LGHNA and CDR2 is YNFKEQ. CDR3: CASSQGGWRTDEKLFF. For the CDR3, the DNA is TGTGCCAGCAGCCAAGGGGGGTGGCGGACAGATGAAAAACTGTTTTTT.

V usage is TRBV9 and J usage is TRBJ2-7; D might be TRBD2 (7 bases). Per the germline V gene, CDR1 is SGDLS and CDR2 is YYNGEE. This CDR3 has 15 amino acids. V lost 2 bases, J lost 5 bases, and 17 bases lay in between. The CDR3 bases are TGTGCCAGCAGCGTCTCCCCGGGGGGCCAGGACGAGCAGTACTTC. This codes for CASSVSPGGQDEQYF.

The chain's CDR3 is CASRSGPHYEQYF. Here the CDR3 DNA reads TGTGCCAGCAGATCAGGGCCCCACTACGAGCAGTACTTC. The gene calls are TRBV6-5 and TRBJ2-7; D is possibly TRBD1 (5 bases). Trimming pared 6 bases from V and 3 bases from J, leaving 12 bases between. Per the germline V gene, CDR1 is MNHEY and CDR2 is SVGAGI. CDR3 size: 13 residues.

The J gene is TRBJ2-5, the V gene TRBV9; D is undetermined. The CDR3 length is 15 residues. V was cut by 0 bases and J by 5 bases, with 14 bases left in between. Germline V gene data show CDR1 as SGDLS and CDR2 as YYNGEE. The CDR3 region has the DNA TGTGCCAGCAGCGTAGGCGCTGACACAAGGGAGACCCAGTACTTC. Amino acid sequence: CASSVGADTRETQYF.

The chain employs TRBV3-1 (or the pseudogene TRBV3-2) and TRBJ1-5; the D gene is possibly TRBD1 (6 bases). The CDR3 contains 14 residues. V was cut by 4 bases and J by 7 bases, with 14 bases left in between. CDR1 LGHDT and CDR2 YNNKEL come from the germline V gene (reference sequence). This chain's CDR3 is CASSRLPGEQPQHF. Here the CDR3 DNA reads TGTGCCAGCAGCCGCCTTCCAGGGGAGCAGCCCCAGCATTTT.

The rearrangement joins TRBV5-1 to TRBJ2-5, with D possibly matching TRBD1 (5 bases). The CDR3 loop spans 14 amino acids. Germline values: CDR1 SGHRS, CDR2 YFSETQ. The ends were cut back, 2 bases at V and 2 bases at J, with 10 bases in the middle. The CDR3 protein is CASSFGRAQETQYF. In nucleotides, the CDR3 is TGCGCCAGCAGCTTCGGCAGGGCTCAAGAGACCCAGTACTTC.

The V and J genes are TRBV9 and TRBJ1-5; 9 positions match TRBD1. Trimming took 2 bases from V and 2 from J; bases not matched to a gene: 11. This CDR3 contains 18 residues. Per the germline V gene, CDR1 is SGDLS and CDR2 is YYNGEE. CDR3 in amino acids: CASSVLFFRTGGNQPQHF. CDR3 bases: TGTGCCAGCAGCGTTCTCTTTTTCCGGACAGGGGGCAATCAGCCCCAGCATTTT.

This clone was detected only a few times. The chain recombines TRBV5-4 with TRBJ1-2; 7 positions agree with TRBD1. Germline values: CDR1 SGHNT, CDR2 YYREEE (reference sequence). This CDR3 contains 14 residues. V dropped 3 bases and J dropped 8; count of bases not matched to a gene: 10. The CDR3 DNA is TGTGCCAGCAGCTCAAAGGAGGGGGCCCTCGGCTACACCTTC. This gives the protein CASSSKEGALGYTF. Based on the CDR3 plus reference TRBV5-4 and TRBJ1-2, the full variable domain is ETGVTQSPTHLIKTRGQQVTLRCSSQSGHNTVSWYQQALGQGPQFIFQYYREEENGRGNFPPRFSGLQFPNYSSELNVNALELDDSALYLCASSSKEGALGYTFGSGTRLTVV.

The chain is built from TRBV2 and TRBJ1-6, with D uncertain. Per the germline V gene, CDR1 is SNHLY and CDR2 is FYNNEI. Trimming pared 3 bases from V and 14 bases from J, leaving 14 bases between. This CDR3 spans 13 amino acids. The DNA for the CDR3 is TGTGCCAGCAGTGATCAGCCGGAGGGAGCCCTCCACTTT. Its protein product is CASSDQPEGALHF.

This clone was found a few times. CDR3 protein: CASSLGEGTNSPLHF. CDR3 nucleotide sequence: TGCGCCAGCAGCTTGGGGGAGGGGACGAATTCACCCCTCCACTTT. The V gene is TRBV5-1, the J gene TRBJ1-6, with a possible D match to TRBD1 (5 bases). The CDR3 totals 15 residues. Germline V CDR1 and CDR2: SGHRS, YFSETQ. Trimming removed 0 bases from V and 7 bases from J, with 11 bases in between.

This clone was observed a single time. The CDR3 coding sequence is TGTGCCAGCAGCGTGAAAGAGCAGGCTGGAAACACCATATATTTT. Protein sequence: CASSVKEQAGNTIYF. The chain couples TRBV9 to TRBJ1-3; D is unresolved. CDR3 length: 15 residues. Germline V lookup: CDR1 SGDLS, CDR2 YYNGEE. The V gene lost 2 bases and the J gene lost 2 bases, with 11 bases spanning the gap.